The source of this T cell receptor beta chain is a study of cytomegalovirus exposure and HLA in healthy donors. Study-level points and caveats: Later on, an analysis tied around 17,000 TCR beta sequences to HLA alleles at 0.05 false discovery rate. In a later analysis, parvovirus B19, influenza, CMV and Epstein-Barr virus appeared linked to several top co-occurrence clusters. Analyses of presence and absence presupposed an approximately uniform sequencing depth across donors. As a later analysis showed, a missense DCLRE1C variant was linked to trimming of TCR beta V- and J-genes.

Concerning this clone itself: What it recognizes is unknown.

V trimming: 3 bases; J trimming: 2 bases; junction bases outside the gene matches: 6. The CDR3 spans 16 residues. Germline lookup yields CDR1 LNHDA and CDR2 SQIVND (reference sequence). Vbeta (60) and Jbeta (13) primers were used in the PCR. The table came from immunoSEQ multiplex PCR; TCRdb's copy has only in-frame clones and leaves some out. The sample carries roughly 180,000 clones, over 65% recorded once. This chain links TRBV19 with TRBJ2-1, with TRBD2 matching 8 bases. The TCR originated in a woman aged 55-70 years in good health and CMV-seropositive. Material for sequencing was PBMCs. CDR3 sequence: CASSMGTGGPYNEQFF. The CDR3 DNA is TGTGCCAGTAGTATGGGGACGGGAGGGCCCTACAATGAGCAGTTCTTC.